The present T cell receptor (beta chain) was sequenced within a study of post-analysis software for immune sequencing data (dated by TCRdb to between 2014 and 2017). Regarding the complete study: Relapsing-remitting, secondary progressive and progressive-relapsing multiple sclerosis were recorded as disease courses, and subtype annotation was lacking for some patients. The multiple sclerosis patient repertoires were compared with more than 9 previously published healthy control repertoires from donors aged 6 to 25 years. A subset of samples was prepared in parallel using single-end sample barcoding, then pooled and co-amplified after Illumina adapter ligation.

Broad study findings and their caveats: The control group was slightly older than the multiple sclerosis patient group. Direct clustering with F measure revealed strong co-clustering of samples prepared in the same batch, which led to a batch-effect correction. Patients showed significantly higher frequencies than controls for a handful of TRBV segments, among them TRBV5-6, TRBV5-1 and TRBV20-1. Multiple sclerosis patients had significantly lower normalized Chao1 diversity than controls, a result that suggests substantial peripheral T-cell clonal expansion.

V is cut back by 0 bases and J by 6 bases, with 5 bases in the junction unmatched. From the cysteine through the phenylalanine, the CDR3 covers 14 amino acids. Solely the CDR3 DNA is kept, with 42 bases framed from the first base. Looking up the germline V gene yields CDR1 SGHRS and CDR2 YFSETQ. To demonstrate the VDJtools post-analysis software, the study profiled TCR beta repertoires from the peripheral blood of some 13 young patients with multiple sclerosis. The multiple sclerosis patients were children and adolescents between roughly 6 and 17 years of age. Libraries were made using PCR. Sequencing was carried out with an Illumina HiSeq 2500. To reduce PCR and sequencing biases, unique molecular identifiers were incorporated into the TCR beta cDNA libraries. Roughly 500,000 cDNA molecules were obtained per 1 to 10 million input T cells, so each molecule approximated one T cell. The patient libraries were prepared and sequenced with the same protocol used for the earlier healthy control dataset. Within a given batch, samples were prepared together, multiplexed and sequenced on the same HiSeq lane. Per the source publication's procedure: Raw barcoded reads were processed with MIGEC, discarding single-read molecular identifier groups before consensus assembly and CDR3 extraction. Clonotype tables were post-analysed with VDJtools, and diversity was normalized by down-sampling all datasets to the smallest sample size. In repertoire overlap clustering, CDR3 amino acid sequences, but not nucleotide sequences, were matched to correct batch-related cross-sample contamination. The public reads were quality trimmed at Q25 with fastp and then assembled into clones with MiXCR by TCRdb, keeping productive beta chains. Every entry covers one CDR3 protein and lists the most common genes and DNA from its rows. None of the V and J calls come from the authors' own analysis; TCRdb made them. The sample yields 500,000 to 600,000 distinct CDR3 sequences; around 47% were counted once. The top ten hold over 1.5% of the sample.

Only one count was recorded for this clonotype. This clone's antigen is unknown. No per-base quality is available; no much larger clone lies one base away. Sequenced: blood. Recombination connected TRBV5-1 to TRBJ1-2, with 7 middle bases fitting TRBD1. This TCR was recovered from a girl between 5 and 17 years old with multiple sclerosis. The encoded CDR3 is CASSLETGINGYTF. The base sequence is TGCGCCAGCAGCTTGGAGACAGGGATCAATGGCTACACCTTC.